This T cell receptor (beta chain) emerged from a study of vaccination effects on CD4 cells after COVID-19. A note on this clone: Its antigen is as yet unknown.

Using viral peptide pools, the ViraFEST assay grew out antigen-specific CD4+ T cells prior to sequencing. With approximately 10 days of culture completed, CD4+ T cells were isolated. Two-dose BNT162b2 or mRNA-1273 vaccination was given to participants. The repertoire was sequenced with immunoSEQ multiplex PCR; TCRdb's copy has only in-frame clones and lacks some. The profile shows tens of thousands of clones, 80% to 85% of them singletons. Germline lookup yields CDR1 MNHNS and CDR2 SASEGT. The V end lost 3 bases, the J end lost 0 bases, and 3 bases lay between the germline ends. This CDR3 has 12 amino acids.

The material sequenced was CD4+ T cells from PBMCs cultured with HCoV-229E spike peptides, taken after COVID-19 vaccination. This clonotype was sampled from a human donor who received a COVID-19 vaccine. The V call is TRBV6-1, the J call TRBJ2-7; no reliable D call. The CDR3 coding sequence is TGTGCCAGCAGTGACATCTCCTACGAGCAGTACGTC. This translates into CASSDISYEQYV.